The TCR beta chain described here comes from a study of Ad26.COV2.S vaccination and SARS-CoV-2 variants (dated by TCRdb to the early 2020s). At the level of the whole study: Sequencing of the TCRbeta repertoire served to evaluate the specificity and breadth of SARS-CoV-2-reactive T cell receptors following Ad26.COV2.S vaccination. The TCR-sequenced set comprised about 30 samples: about 19 Ad26.COV2.S vaccine recipients, 5 placebo recipients and 8 SARS-CoV-2 convalescent individuals. Overall results and qualifications from the work: Non-spike TCR breadth was comparable between vaccine and placebo recipients, consistent with the vaccine containing only spike. After vaccination, substantial breadth of spike-specific CD8+ and CD4+ T cell responses was reported. The authors noted that total T cell responses may have been underestimated by the TCR breadth and depth analyses. Spike-specific TCR breadth was higher in Ad26.COV2.S recipients than in placebo recipients (P = 0.0014).

This clone was seen only a few times. Its antigen target is currently unknown. No much larger clone is present one base from it, and per-base qualities are unavailable. V is pared back by 2 bases and J by 6 bases, with 8 bases lying between the germline termini. CDR1 and CDR2 are drawn from the germline V gene: MNHEY, SVGAGI. The CDR3 holds 13 amino acids from the cysteine to the phenylalanine. Solely the CDR3 DNA is kept, with 39 bases framed from the first base. The immunoSEQ Assay was used to sequence TCRbeta CDR3 regions. After extraction, genomic DNA underwent amplification by bias-controlled multiplex PCR, followed by high-throughput sequencing. The paper's processing steps were these. Collapsing and filtering of sequences were performed to quantify the absolute abundance of each unique TCRbeta CDR3 region. T cell fraction was estimated by normalization of TCRbeta template counts to usable DNA, with usable DNA being measured through amplification of reference genes present in all nucleated cells. Repertoire TCRs were annotated as SARS-CoV-2-specific when V gene, CDR3 amino acid sequence and J gene were exactly matched to a known reactive TCR set. The reference SARS-CoV-2 TCR set was obtained from MIRA and was filtered for enrichment in COVID-19-positive ImmuneCODE repertoires, whereby public or cross-reactive TCRs were removed. Using the MIRA antigens, annotated TCRs were further analysed by specific ORF or by position within an ORF. Breadth was defined as the number of annotated unique rearrangements divided by the total number of unique productive rearrangements, and depth was defined as the summed frequency of the annotated unique rearrangements. TCR breadth was compared between groups using two-sided Wilcoxon rank-sum tests. The table comes from immuneACCESS by way of TCRdb, which keeps in-frame sequences with V and J called. Part of the clones is missing from these tables; in studies checked, under half for an unresolved V gene and the rest for unknown reasons. The V and J calls and clone size are taken from that table; D and trimming were inferred from the DNA. The sample table shows approximately 97,000 clones, and around three quarters are seen once. In total, the top ten clones hold roughly 17% of the sample.

This specimen's time point label, per the study, means: individuals recovered from natural SARS-CoV-2 infection. Here the chain combines TRBV6-5 and TRBJ1-5; TRBD1 could be the D gene, as 6 bases match. This clonotype was sampled from a human donor who had recovered from COVID-19. This material consisted of peripheral blood, taken after recovery from COVID-19. The CDR3 reads as follows: CASSYARGQPQHF. DNA sequence: TGTGCCAGCAGTTACGCCAGGGGTCAGCCCCAGCATTTT.